What follows are 2 T cell receptor beta chains derived from one specimen sequenced in a study of cytomegalovirus exposure and HLA in healthy donors. Use of 60 Vbeta and 13 Jbeta primers characterized the PCR. Only in-frame clones appear in the TCRdb table, and some are missing; sequencing was by immunoSEQ multiplex PCR. Of about 160,000 clones in the sample, 60% to 80% are singletons; the top ten hold approximately 0.89%. Sequencing was done on a sample of PBMCs. These receptors all come from a woman between 50 and 59 years old in good health and CMV-seropositive.

This chain links TRBV19 with TRBJ2-1; perhaps TRBD2 as D (6 bases). V lost 1 base, J lost 1 base, and 20 bases lay in between. CDR3 length equals 19 residues. From germline, CDR1 is LNHDA and CDR2 SQIVND (reference sequence). As DNA, the CDR3 is TGTGCCAGTAGTATAGGCCGCCTTGGTGCGGGGCTATCCTACAATGAGCAGTTCTTC. Protein: CASSIGRLGAGLSYNEQFF.

This rearrangement joins TRBV10-1 to TRBJ1-4, with D possibly being TRBD1 (5 bases). The V and J ends lost 3 bases and 4 bases respectively, with 9 bases between them. Germline values: CDR1 WNHNN, CDR2 SYGVQD (reference sequence). The CDR3 loop spans 14 amino acids. CDR3: CASSDARDNEKLFF. In nucleotides, the CDR3 is TGCGCCAGCAGTGACGCCAGGGATAATGAAAAACTGTTTTTT.